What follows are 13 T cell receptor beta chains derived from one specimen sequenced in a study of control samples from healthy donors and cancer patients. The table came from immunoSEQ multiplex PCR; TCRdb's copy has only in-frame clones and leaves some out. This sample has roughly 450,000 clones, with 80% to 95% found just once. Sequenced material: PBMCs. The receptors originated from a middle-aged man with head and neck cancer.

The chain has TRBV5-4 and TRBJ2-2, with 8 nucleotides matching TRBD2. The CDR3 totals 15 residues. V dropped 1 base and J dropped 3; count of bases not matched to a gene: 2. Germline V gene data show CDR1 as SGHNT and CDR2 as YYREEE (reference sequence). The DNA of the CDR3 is TGTGCCAGCAGCTTGCCCGGGGGGGACACCGGGGAGCTGTTTTTT. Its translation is CASSLPGGDTGELFF.

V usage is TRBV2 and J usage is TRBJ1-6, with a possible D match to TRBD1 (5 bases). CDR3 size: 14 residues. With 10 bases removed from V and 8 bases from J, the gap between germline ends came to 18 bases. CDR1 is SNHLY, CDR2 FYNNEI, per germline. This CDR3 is CATGGSLYDSPLHF. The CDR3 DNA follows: TGTGCCACCGGGGGGAGTCTATACGATTCACCCCTCCACTTT.

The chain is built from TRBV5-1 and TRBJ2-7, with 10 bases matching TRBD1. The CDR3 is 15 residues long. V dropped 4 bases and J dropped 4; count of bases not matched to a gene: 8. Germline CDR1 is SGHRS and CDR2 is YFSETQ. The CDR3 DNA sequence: TGCGCCAGCAGCCTACCGACAGGGGGCACTTACGAGCAGTACTTC. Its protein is CASSLPTGGTYEQYF.

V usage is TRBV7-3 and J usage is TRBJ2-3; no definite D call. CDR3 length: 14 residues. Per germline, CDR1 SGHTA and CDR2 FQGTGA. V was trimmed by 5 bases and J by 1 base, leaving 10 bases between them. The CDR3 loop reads CASSLDAGTDTQYF. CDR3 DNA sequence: TGTGCCAGCAGCCTAGACGCAGGCACAGATACGCAGTATTTT.

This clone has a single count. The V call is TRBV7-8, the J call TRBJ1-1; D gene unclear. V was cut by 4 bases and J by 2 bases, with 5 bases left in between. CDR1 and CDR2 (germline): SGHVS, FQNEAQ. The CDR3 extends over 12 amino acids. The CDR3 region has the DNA TGTGCCAGCAGCTACCCCAACACTGAAGCTTTCTTT. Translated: CASSYPNTEAFF.

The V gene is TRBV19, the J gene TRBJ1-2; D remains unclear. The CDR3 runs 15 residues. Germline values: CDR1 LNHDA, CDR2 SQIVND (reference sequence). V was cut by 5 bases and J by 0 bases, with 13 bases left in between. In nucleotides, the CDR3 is TGTGCCAGTAGTTCACGGACGGACGCTAACTATGGCTACACCTTC. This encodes CASSSRTDANYGYTF. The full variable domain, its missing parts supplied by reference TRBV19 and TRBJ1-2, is DGGITQSPKYLFRKEGQNVTLSCEQNLNHDAMYWYRQDPGQGLRLIYYSQIVNDFQKGDIAEGYSVSREKKESFPLTVTSAQKNPTAFYLCASSSRTDANYGYTFGSGTRLTVV.

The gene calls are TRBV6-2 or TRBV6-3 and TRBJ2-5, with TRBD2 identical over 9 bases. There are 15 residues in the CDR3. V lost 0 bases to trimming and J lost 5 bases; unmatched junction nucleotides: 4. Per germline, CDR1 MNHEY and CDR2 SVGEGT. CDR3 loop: CASSYSSSGAETQYF. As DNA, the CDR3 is TGTGCCAGCAGTTACTCGTCTAGCGGGGCGGAGACCCAGTACTTC.

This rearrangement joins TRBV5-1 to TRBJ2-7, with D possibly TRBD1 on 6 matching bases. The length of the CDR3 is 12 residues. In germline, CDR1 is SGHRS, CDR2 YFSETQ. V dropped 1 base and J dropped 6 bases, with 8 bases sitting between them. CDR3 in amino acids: CASSLSGAEQYF. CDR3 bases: TGCGCCAGCAGCTTGTCAGGGGCCGAGCAGTACTTC. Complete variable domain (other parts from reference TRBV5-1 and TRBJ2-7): KAGVTQTPRYLIKTRGQQVTLSCSPISGHRSVSWYQQTPGQGLQFLFEYFSETQRNKGNFPGRFSGRQFSNSRSEMNVSTLELGDSALYLCASSLSGAEQYFGPGTRLTVT.

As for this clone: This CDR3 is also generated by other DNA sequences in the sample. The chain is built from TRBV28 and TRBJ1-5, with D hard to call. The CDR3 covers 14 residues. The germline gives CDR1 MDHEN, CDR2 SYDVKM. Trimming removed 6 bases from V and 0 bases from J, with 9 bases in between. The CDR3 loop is CASRLSYSNQPQHF. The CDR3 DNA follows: TGTGCCAGCAGACTTTCCTATAGCAATCAGCCCCAGCATTTT.

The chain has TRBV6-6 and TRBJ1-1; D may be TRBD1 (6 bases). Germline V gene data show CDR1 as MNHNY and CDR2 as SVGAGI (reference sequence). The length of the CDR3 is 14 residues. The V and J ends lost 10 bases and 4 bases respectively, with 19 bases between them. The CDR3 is CAIDRTRGSTEAFF. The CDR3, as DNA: TGTGCCATCGACAGGACTCGGGGGAGCACTGAAGCTTTCTTT.

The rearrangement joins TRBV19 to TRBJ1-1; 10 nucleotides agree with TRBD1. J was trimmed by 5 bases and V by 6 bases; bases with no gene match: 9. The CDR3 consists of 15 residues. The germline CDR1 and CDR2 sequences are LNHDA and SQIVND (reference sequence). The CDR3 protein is CASSPTGQGWTEAFF. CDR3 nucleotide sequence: TGTGCCAGTAGCCCGACGGGACAGGGGTGGACTGAAGCTTTCTTT.

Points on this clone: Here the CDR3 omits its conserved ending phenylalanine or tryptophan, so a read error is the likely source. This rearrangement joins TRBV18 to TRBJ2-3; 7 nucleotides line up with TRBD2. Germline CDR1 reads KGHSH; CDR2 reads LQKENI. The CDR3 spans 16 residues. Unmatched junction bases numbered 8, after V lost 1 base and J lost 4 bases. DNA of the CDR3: TGTGCCAGCTCACCACTAAGTACTAGCGCTCCAGATACGCAGTATCTT. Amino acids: CASSPLSTSAPDTQYL.

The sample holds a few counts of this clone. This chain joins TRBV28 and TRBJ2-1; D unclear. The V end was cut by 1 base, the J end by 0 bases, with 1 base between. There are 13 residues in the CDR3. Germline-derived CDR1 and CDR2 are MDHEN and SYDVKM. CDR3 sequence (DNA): TGTGCCAGCAGTTTATACTCCTACAATGAGCAGTTCTTC. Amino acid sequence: CASSLYSYNEQFF.